Each of the 20 T cell receptor beta chains below was sequenced from the same sample in a study of post-analysis software for immune sequencing data. Broader study findings: TRBV5-6, TRBV5-1 and TRBV20-1 were among a handful of TRBV segments more frequent in patients than controls.

Prepared TCR beta cDNA libraries contained unique molecular identifiers. Via MiXCR, TCRdb re-called the PCR reads, giving one row per CDR3 protein. The sample records fewer than 550,000 distinct CDR3 sequences, 30% to 40% being singletons. No antigen has been identified for these receptors. The material sequenced was blood. Receptors were obtained from a girl aged 2 to 17 with multiple sclerosis.

This clonotype was picked up one time. The chain has TRBV12-3 or TRBV12-4 and TRBJ1-1; D is possibly TRBD1 (6 bases). This CDR3 comprises 16 residues. V shed 5 bases and J shed 5 bases, with 21 bases lying between them. CDR3: CASSGGGRPGETEAFF. DNA for the CDR3: TGTGCCAGCAGTGGGGGGGGGCGCCCCGGTGAAACTGAAGCTTTCTTT.

V gene TRBV13 combines with J gene TRBJ2-5; TRBD2 matches 7 bases. V shed 5 bases, J shed 5 bases, and the junction held 11 bases outside the gene matches. The CDR3 spans 15 residues. Germline V gene data show CDR1 as PRHDT and CDR2 as FYEKMQ (reference sequence). CDR3 nucleotides: TGTGCCAGCAGCCCTAGCGGCGGCTTCGGGGAGACCCAGTACTTC. Protein sequence: CASSPSGGFGETQYF.

This clonotype has more than one count but fewer than ten. The rearrangement uses TRBV28 and TRBJ1-1, with D unclear. The CDR3 runs 14 residues. CDR1 and CDR2 (germline): MDHEN, SYDVKM. V lost 6 bases to trimming and J lost 6 bases, with 17 bases between them. In DNA form, the CDR3 reads TGTGCCAGCAGCCTAGGCCGTGGGATCGCTGAAGCTTTCTTT. As protein: CASSLGRGIAEAFF.

This chain uses TRBV10-3 with TRBJ2-7, with TRBD2 matching over 10 bases. Germline-derived CDR1 and CDR2 are ENHRY and SYGVKD. V was clipped by 0 bases and J by 4 bases; unmatched bases: 6. The CDR3 contains 16 residues. The CDR3 sequence: CAISESSSGGLYEQYF. CDR3 DNA: TGTGCCATCAGTGAGTCCTCTAGCGGGGGACTGTACGAGCAGTACTTC.

V and J are TRBV20-1 and TRBJ2-5; 8 bases fit TRBD2. Looked up from germline, CDR1 is DFQATT and CDR2 is SNEGSKA (reference sequence). Trimming at V came to 5 bases and at J to 0 bases, leaving 5 bases not matched to a gene. The length of the CDR3 is 14 residues. The CDR3 DNA reads as TGCAGTGCTCCGGGGGGGCCGTACCAAGAGACCCAGTACTTC. Translated, it gives CSAPGGPYQETQYF.

V gene TRBV15 combines with J gene TRBJ1-6; TRBD1 agrees at 8 bases. The germline CDR1 and CDR2 sequences are LNHNV and YYDKDF (reference sequence). This CDR3 spans 17 amino acids. The V segment lost 0 bases and the J segment 9 bases; nucleotides outside the gene matches: 10. The CDR3 protein is CATSRDQQDRDSSPLHF. The CDR3 region has the DNA TGTGCCACCAGCAGAGATCAACAGGACAGGGATAGTTCACCCCTCCACTTT.

This clonotype was counted a few times. The rearrangement uses TRBV27 and TRBJ2-3, with 9 bases aligning to TRBD2. Unmatched junction bases numbered 9, after V lost 6 bases and J lost 2 bases. CDR1 and CDR2 (germline): MNHEY, SMNVEV (reference sequence). The CDR3 is 16 residues long. CDR3 bases: TGTGCCAGCAGCGTTTTAGCGGGGGTTCTCACAGATACGCAGTATTTT. It is translated as CASSVLAGVLTDTQYF.

The genes are TRBV12-3 or TRBV12-4 and TRBJ1-6, with D tentatively TRBD1 (6 bases). This CDR3 has 14 amino acids. V was shortened by 2 bases and J by 7 bases, with 9 bases between the two germline ends. CDR3 sequence: CASSLQGFNSPLHF. In DNA, the CDR3 is TGTGCCAGCAGTTTACAGGGGTTCAATTCACCCCTCCACTTT.

Note on this clonotype: At one of its ends the junction is not consistent with the germline gene, which may arise from a read error. J is TRBJ2-5 and V is TRBV2; D remains unclear. The J call is uncertain, as TRBJ2-7 better fits the DNA end. There are 13 residues in the CDR3. The germline V gene has CDR1 SNHLY and CDR2 FYNNEI. The CDR3 DNA sequence: TGTGTCAGCAGTGCGGACGACGGTGGCGAGCAGTACTTC. This sequence encodes CVSSADDGGEQYF.

The rearrangement uses TRBV4-1 and TRBJ2-3; possible D gene TRBD2, 6 bases. The germline V and J ends were trimmed by 2 bases and 0 bases, with 12 bases remaining between them. CDR1 and CDR2 (germline): MGHRA, YSYEKL. This CDR3 is 16 amino acids long. CDR3 sequence reads: CASSQRGLFSTDTQYF. CDR3 DNA: TGCGCCAGCAGCCAAAGGGGACTTTTTAGCACAGATACGCAGTATTTT.

This chain uses TRBV7-2 with TRBJ1-2; D unresolved. The CDR3 contains 14 residues. Germline lookup yields CDR1 SGHTA and CDR2 FQGNSA. V was pared by 1 base and J by 8 bases, with 14 bases between. The DNA for the CDR3 is TGTGCCAGCAGCTTAGTTTCGGGTGGGAGCGGCTACACCTTC. Translation: CASSLVSGGSGYTF.

The chain is built from TRBV7-9 and TRBJ2-4; TRBD1 matches at 12 bases. Gene TRBJ2-7 matches the end of the DNA better, so the J call may be wrong. The CDR3 sequence is 15 residues long. Germline assignment: CDR1 SEHNR and CDR2 FQNEAQ (reference sequence). CDR3 protein: CASSLAGQGAFEQYF. Here the CDR3 DNA reads TGTGCCAGCAGCTTAGCGGGACAGGGGGCGTTCGAGCAGTACTTC.

This clonotype was counted between two and nine times. This chain joins TRBV11-2 and TRBJ1-5; D uncertain. Germline-derived CDR1 and CDR2 are SGHAT and FQNNGV. Between the trimmed V and J ends, which lost 7 bases and 4 bases, there was a span of 17 bases. The CDR3 runs to 15 residues. Written as DNA, the CDR3 is TGTGCCAGCACCCTACGGGCAGGTACGAATCAGCCCCAGCATTTT. Protein: CASTLRAGTNQPQHF.

The chain recombines TRBV25-1 with TRBJ1-2; weak D call: TRBD1 (6 bases). CDR3 length equals 14 residues. Germline V gene data show CDR1 as MGHDK and CDR2 as SYGVNS. Trimming took off 1 base at V and 3 bases at J, with 9 bases between the two ends. CDR3 DNA: TGTGCCAGCAGTGAATGGGACAACTACTATGGCTACACCTTC. Its translation: CASSEWDNYYGYTF.

The rearrangement uses TRBV5-6 and TRBJ2-3; D is unclear. The germline V gene has CDR1 SGHDT and CDR2 YYEEEE. Trimming left V 0 bases short and J 0 bases short, with 14 bases between. The CDR3 length is 17 residues. DNA for the CDR3: TGTGCCAGCAGCTTGGCTGTCAGAACTTACAGCACAGATACGCAGTATTTT. Translating gives CASSLAVRTYSTDTQYF.

This clonotype was seen a few times. This chain joins TRBV11-2 and TRBJ2-1; the D gene could be TRBD1 or TRBD2 (5 bases each). Germline V gene sequence: CDR1 SGHAT, CDR2 FQNNGV. V dropped 5 bases and J dropped 5 bases, with 16 bases sitting between them. The CDR3 loop spans 15 amino acids. CDR3 protein: CASSPWLGTHNEQFF. In DNA, the CDR3 is TGTGCCAGCAGCCCCTGGCTGGGGACCCACAATGAGCAGTTCTTC.

On this clonotype itself: The junction shows a germline mismatch at one end, possibly a read error. The J gene is TRBJ2-6, the V gene TRBV9; D is possibly TRBD1 (5 bases). The germline V gene has CDR1 SGDLS and CDR2 YYNGEE. The CDR3 totals 14 residues. This chain's CDR3 is CASSGGSGANVRTF. The CDR3 coding sequence is TGTGCCAGCAGCGGGGGTTCTGGGGCCAACGTCCGGACTTTC.

A few counts support this clonotype. The gene calls are TRBV10-3 and TRBJ1-2, with a weak D call TRBD1 (6 bases). Germline lookup yields CDR1 ENHRY and CDR2 SYGVKD. V lost 5 bases to trimming and J lost 3 bases, with 10 bases between them. This CDR3 is 13 amino acids long. CDR3 DNA: TGTGCCATCAGTCTTCGGACAGACTATGGCTACACCTTC. Protein: CAISLRTDYGYTF.

The count of this clonotype is one. This may be a read error: a much more frequent sequence differs by one nucleotide. J is TRBJ2-6 and V is TRBV15; a possible D gene is TRBD1 (5 bases). V lost 3 bases and J lost 0, with 18 bases in between. The CDR3 loop spans 19 amino acids. Germline V gene data show CDR1 as LNHNV and CDR2 as YYDKDF (reference sequence). CDR3 sequence reads: CATSRVPEAQGSGANVLTF. Here the CDR3 DNA reads TGTGCCACCAGCAGGGTCCCTGAGGCCCAGGGCTCTGGGGCCAACGTCCTGACTTTC.

The chain uses TRBV7-2 and TRBJ2-5; no reliable D call. The CDR3 is made up of 14 amino acids. V lost 4 bases and J lost 7, with 16 bases in between. Germline V gene data show CDR1 as SGHTA and CDR2 as FQGNSA. CDR3 DNA sequence: TGTGCCAGCAGCTCCGACTCCCTCCAGCCGACCCAGTACTTC. Translated, it gives CASSSDSLQPTQYF.